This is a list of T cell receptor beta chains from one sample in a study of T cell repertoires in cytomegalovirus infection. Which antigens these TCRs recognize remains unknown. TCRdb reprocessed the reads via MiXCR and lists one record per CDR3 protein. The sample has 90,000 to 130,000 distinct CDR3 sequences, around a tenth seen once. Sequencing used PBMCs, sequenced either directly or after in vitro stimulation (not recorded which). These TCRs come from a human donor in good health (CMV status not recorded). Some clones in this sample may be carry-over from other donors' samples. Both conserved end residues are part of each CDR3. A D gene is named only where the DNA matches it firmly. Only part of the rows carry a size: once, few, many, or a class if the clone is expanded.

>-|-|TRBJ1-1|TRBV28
TGTGCCAGCAGTTCCGCGGACAGAAACACTGAAGCTTTCTTT
CASSSADRNTEAFF
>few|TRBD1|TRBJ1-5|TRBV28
TGTGCCAGCCGTAGACAGGGCCCCCTCGGGCCCCAGCATTTT
CASRRQGPLGPQHF
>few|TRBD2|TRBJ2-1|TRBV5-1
TGCGCCAGCAGATACGACGGGCTAGCGGGGAGTGAGCAGTTCTTC
CASRYDGLAGSEQFF
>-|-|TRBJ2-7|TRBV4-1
TGCGCCAGCAGCCAAGAAATGCGGAGCTCCTACGAGCAGTACTTC
CASSQEMRSSYEQYF
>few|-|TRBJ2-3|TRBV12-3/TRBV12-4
TGTGCCAGCAGGGAGCCAGGGAATACGCAGTATTTT
CASREPGNTQYF
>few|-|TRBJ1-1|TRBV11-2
TGTGCCAGCAGCTTAGTTCGGGGGGGGGCGACTGAAGCTTTCTTT
CASSLVRGGATEAFF
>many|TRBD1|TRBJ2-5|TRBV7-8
TGTGCCAGCAGGCTCTCGGGACAGGGAGAGACCCAGTACTTC
CASRLSGQGETQYF
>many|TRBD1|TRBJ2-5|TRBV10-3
TGTGCCATCGCGCCGGGACAGGGCCCCCAAGAGACCCAGTACTTC
CAIAPGQGPQETQYF
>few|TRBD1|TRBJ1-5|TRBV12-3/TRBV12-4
TGTGCCAGCAGGTCCACAGGGGGCGTTCATCAGCCCCAGCATTTT
CASRSTGGVHQPQHF
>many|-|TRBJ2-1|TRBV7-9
TGTGCCAGCAGCTTAGGAGGGGGCTACAATGAGCAGTTCTTC
CASSLGGGYNEQFF
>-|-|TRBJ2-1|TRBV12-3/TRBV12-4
TGTGCCAGCAGTTTCAACGGGGGAGATCGTGGTGAGCAGTTCTTC
CASSFNGGDRGEQFF
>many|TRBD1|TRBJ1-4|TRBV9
TGTGCCAGCAGCGCCGCCGGGACAGAAAATGAAAAACTGTTTTTT
CASSAAGTENEKLFF
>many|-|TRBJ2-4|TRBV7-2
TGTGCCAGCAGCTTACTTCCAATTGAGGGCCGGAACATTCAGTACTTC
CASSLLPIEGRNIQYF
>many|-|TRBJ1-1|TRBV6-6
TGTGCCAGCAGTAGGGTGAACACTGAAGCTTTCTTT
CASSRVNTEAFF
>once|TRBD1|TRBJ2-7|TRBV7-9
TGTGCCAGCAGCCCGACCGGGGACAGGGGGTACGAGCAGTACTTC
CASSPTGDRGYEQYF
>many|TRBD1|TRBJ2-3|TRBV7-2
TGTGCCAGCAGCATCAGGGGGTCGGACACAGATACGCAGTATTTT
CASSIRGSDTDTQYF
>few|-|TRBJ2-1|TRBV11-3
TGTGCCAGCAGCTCCCGCTACAATGAGCAGTTCTTC
CASSSRYNEQFF
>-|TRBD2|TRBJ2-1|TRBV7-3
TGTGCCAGCAGCTTAACCCCTAGCGGCTACAATGAGCAGTTCTTC
CASSLTPSGYNEQFF
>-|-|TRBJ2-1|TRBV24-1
TGTGCCACCAGCCGTAATGATGAGCAGTTCTTC
CATSRNDEQFF
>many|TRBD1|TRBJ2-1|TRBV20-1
TGCAGTTCCAACCGACAGGGCGGCATGGGCAATGAGCAGTTCTTC
CSSNRQGGMGNEQFF
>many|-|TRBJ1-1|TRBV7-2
TGTGCCAGCAGCTCCCGGACAGTTACGAACACTGAAGCTTTCTTT
CASSSRTVTNTEAFF
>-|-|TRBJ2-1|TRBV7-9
TGTGCCAGCAGCTTCTTAGAGGGTGAGCAGTTCTTC
CASSFLEGEQFF
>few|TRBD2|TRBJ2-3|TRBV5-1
TGCGCCAGCAGCTTGGTGGCGGGAGGGCCGTCGACGATGCTCACAGATACGCAGTATTTT
CASSLVAGGPSTMLTDTQYF
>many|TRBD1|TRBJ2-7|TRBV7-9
TGTGCCAGCAGCTTTGAGACAGGGGACAACGAGCAGTACTTC
CASSFETGDNEQYF
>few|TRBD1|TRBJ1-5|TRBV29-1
TGCAGCGTTACAGGGGCTGGGGATCAGCCCCAGCATTTT
CSVTGAGDQPQHF
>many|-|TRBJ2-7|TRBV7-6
TGTGCCAGCGGGGACACGACAAGCTACGAGCAGTACTTC
CASGDTTSYEQYF
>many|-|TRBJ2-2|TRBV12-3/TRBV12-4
TGTGCCAGCAGTCCGAGACAGGGAGGTTTAATCGGGGCGAACACCGGGGAGCTGTTTTTT
CASSPRQGGLIGANTGELFF
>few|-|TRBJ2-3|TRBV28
TGTGCCAGCACCTCAACCGGGGGAGAACACACAGATACGCAGTATTTT
CASTSTGGEHTDTQYF